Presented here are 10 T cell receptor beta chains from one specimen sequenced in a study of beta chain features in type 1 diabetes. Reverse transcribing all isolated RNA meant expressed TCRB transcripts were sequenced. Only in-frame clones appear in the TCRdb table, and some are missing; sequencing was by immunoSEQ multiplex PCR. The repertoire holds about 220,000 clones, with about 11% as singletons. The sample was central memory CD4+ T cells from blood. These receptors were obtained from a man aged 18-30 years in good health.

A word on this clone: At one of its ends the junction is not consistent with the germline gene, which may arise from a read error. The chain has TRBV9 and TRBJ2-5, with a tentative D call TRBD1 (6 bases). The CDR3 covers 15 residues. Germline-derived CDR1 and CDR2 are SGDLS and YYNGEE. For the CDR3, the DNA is TGTGCCCGCAGCCTTGGGACACCCACTTCCCAGACCCAGTACTTC. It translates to CARSLGTPTSQTQYF.

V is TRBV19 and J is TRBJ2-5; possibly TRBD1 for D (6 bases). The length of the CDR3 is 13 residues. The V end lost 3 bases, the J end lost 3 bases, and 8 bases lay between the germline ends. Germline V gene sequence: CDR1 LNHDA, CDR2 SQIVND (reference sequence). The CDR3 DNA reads TGTGCCAGTAGTATGGACAGCGAAGAGACCCAGTACTTC. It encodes CASSMDSEETQYF.

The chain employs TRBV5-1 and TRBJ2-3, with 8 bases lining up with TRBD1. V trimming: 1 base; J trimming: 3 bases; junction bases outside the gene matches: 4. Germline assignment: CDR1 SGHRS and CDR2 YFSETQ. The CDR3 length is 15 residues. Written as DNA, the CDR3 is TGCGCCAGCAGCTTGAGGGACAGGATTACAGATACGCAGTATTTT. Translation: CASSLRDRITDTQYF.

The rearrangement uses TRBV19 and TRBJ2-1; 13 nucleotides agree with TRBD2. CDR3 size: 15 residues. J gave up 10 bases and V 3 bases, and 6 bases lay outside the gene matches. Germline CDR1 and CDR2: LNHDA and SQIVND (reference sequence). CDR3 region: CASSIPLAGGREQFF. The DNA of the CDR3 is TGTGCCAGTAGTATTCCACTAGCGGGAGGGCGGGAGCAGTTCTTC. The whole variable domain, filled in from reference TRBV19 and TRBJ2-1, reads DGGITQSPKYLFRKEGQNVTLSCEQNLNHDAMYWYRQDPGQGLRLIYYSQIVNDFQKGDIAEGYSVSREKKESFPLTVTSAQKNPTAFYLCASSIPLAGGREQFFGPGTRLTVL.

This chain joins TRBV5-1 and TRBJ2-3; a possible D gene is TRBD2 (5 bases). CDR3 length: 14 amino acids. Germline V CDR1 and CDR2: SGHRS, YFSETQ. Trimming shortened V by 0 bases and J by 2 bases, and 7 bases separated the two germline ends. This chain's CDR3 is CASSLGLNTDTQYF. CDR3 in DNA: TGCGCCAGCAGCTTGGGACTAAACACAGATACGCAGTATTTT.

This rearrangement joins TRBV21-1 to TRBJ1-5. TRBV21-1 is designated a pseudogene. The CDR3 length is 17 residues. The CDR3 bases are TGTGCCAGCAGCAAAGACGGGGGGATGAGGGGCAATCAGCCCCAGCATTTT. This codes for CASSKDGGMRGNQPQHF.

CDR3 coding DNA: TGTGCCAGCAGCTTCTCAGGAGGCATGGGGGAGACCCAGTACTTC. Translation gives CASSFSGGMGETQYF. The chain links TRBV7-9 to TRBJ2-5; D possibly corresponds to TRBD2 (5 bases). The germline CDR1 and CDR2 sequences are SEHNR and FQNEAQ (reference sequence). The CDR3 sequence is 15 residues long. Trimming removed 3 bases from V and 5 bases from J, with 16 bases in between. The full variable domain, its missing parts supplied by reference TRBV7-9 and TRBJ2-5, is DTGVSQNPRHKITKRGQNVTFRCDPISEHNRLYWYRQTLGQGPEFLTYFQNEAQLEKSRLLSDRFSAERPKGSFSTLEIQRTEQGDSAMYLCASSFSGGMGETQYFGPGTRLLVL.

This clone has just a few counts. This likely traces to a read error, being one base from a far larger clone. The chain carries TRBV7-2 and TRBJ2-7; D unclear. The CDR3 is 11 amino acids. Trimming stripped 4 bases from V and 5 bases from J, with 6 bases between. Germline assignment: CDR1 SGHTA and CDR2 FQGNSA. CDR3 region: CASSSANEQYF. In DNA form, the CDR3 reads TGTGCCAGCAGCTCGGCCAACGAGCAGTACTTC. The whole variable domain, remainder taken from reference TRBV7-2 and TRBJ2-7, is GAGVSQSPSNKVTEKGKDVELRCDPISGHTALYWYRQSLGQGLEFLIYFQGNSAPDKSGLPSDRFSAERTGGSVSTLTIQRTQQEDSAVYLCASSSANEQYFGPGTRLTVT.

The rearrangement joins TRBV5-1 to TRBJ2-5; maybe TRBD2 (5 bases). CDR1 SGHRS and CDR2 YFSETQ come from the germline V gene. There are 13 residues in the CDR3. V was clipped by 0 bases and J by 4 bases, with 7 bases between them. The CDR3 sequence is CASSLVRGETQYF. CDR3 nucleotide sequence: TGCGCCAGCAGCTTGGTACGGGGAGAGACCCAGTACTTC. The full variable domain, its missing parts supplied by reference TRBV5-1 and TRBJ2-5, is KAGVTQTPRYLIKTRGQQVTLSCSPISGHRSVSWYQQTPGQGLQFLFEYFSETQRNKGNFPGRFSGRQFSNSRSEMNVSTLELGDSALYLCASSLVRGETQYFGPGTRLLVL.

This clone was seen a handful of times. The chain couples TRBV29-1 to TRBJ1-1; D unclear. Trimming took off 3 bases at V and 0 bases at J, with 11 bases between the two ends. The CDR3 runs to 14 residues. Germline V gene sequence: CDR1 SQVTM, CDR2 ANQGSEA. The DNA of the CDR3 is TGCAGCGTTGAGAAGGGCAGAATGAACACTGAAGCTTTCTTT. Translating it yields CSVEKGRMNTEAFF.